The 26 T cell receptor beta chains given below trace back to one sample, sequenced in a study of T cells in Graves' hyperthyroidism and ophthalmopathy. TCR beta CDR3 regions were amplified from RNA. The TCR CDR3 was amplified in a first-round RT-PCR using the HTBI primer set. TCRdb passed the multiplex PCR reads through MiXCR, listing each CDR3 protein once. This table has around 600,000 distinct CDR3 sequences, more than 15% appearing once. What was sequenced was blood. All receptors derive from a middle-aged woman with Graves' ophthalmopathy.

This clonotype was counted many times. The chain has TRBV2 and TRBJ1-1, with D possibly TRBD1 on 6 matching bases. This CDR3 has 15 amino acids. Between the trimmed V and J ends, which lost 7 bases and 4 bases, there was a span of 19 bases. Germline V lookup: CDR1 SNHLY, CDR2 FYNNEI. The CDR3 region is CASTYGTLSPTEAFF. The DNA for the CDR3 is TGTGCCAGCACTTACGGGACACTCAGTCCCACTGAAGCTTTCTTT.

V gene TRBV12-3 or TRBV12-4 combines with J gene TRBJ2-7; TRBD2 matches at 15 bases. CDR3 length: 17 amino acids. Trimming took 5 bases from V and 7 from J; bases not matched to a gene: 12. The DNA of the CDR3 is TGTGCCAGCAGTCCTATCCCGGGACTAGCGGGAGGTAATGAGCAGTACTTC. Its protein product is CASSPIPGLAGGNEQYF.

The V and J genes are TRBV25-1 and TRBJ1-4, with TRBD1 matching 9 bases. V lost 3 bases, J lost 8 bases, and 7 bases stayed unmatched. Germline values: CDR1 MGHDK, CDR2 SYGVNS. The CDR3 loop spans 15 amino acids. In nucleotides, the CDR3 is TGTGCCAGCAGTGATAGGACAGGGGTTTTAGAAAAACTGTTTTTT. Translation gives CASSDRTGVLEKLFF.

The rearrangement links TRBV7-9 to TRBJ2-3; possible D gene TRBD2, 6 bases. Per the germline V gene, CDR1 is SEHNR and CDR2 is FQNEAQ (reference sequence). V lost 5 bases and J 3 bases, leaving 18 bases between the germline ends. The CDR3 spans 16 residues. The CDR3 spells CASSTTRDSKTDTQYF. The CDR3 DNA follows: TGTGCCAGCAGCACCACAAGGGACTCCAAAACAGATACGCAGTATTTT.

This clonotype was counted many times. The chain links TRBV20-1 to TRBJ2-5; no firm D call. Germline V gene data show CDR1 as DFQATT and CDR2 as SNEGSKA (reference sequence). The CDR3 spans 13 residues. V lost 1 base, J lost 3 bases, and 9 bases lay in between. The CDR3 loop is CSARAPYKETQYF. The DNA of the CDR3 is TGCAGTGCTAGAGCCCCTTACAAAGAGACCCAGTACTTC.

In its sample, this clonotype was seen many times. This sequence joins TRBV7-3 and TRBJ1-3; possible D gene TRBD1, 5 bases. V lost 6 bases, J lost 0 bases, and 15 bases lay in between. From germline, CDR1 is SGHTA and CDR2 FQGTGA. The length of the CDR3 is 16 residues. CDR3: CASSPGHGISGNTIYF. The CDR3 coding sequence is TGTGCCAGCAGTCCCGGACACGGGATCTCTGGAAACACCATATATTTT.

This clonotype was seen many times. V is TRBV18 and J is TRBJ2-5, with a possible D match to TRBD2 (5 bases). The CDR3 has 13 residues. Germline loops: CDR1 KGHSH, CDR2 LQKENI. V gave up 9 bases and J gave up 2 bases, with 13 bases separating them. In DNA form, the CDR3 reads TGTGCCAGTACGTGGACTGCACAAGAGACCCAGTACTTC. Translated: CASTWTAQETQYF.

This clonotype was seen ten or more times. The chain uses TRBV30 and TRBJ2-3, with D uncertain. Trimming took off 3 bases at V and 4 bases at J, with 8 bases between the two ends. CDR1 and CDR2 from the germline V gene are GTSNPN and SVGIG (reference sequence). This CDR3 contains 12 residues. The CDR3 here is CAWRREADTQYF. The CDR3 DNA reads as TGTGCCTGGAGACGCGAGGCAGATACGCAGTATTTT. The variable domain in full, completed from reference TRBV30 and TRBJ2-3, reads SQTIHQWPATLVQPVGSPLSLECTVEGTSNPNLYWYRQAAGRGLQLLFYSVGIGQISSEVPQNLSASRPQDRQFILSSKKLLLSDSGFYLCAWRREADTQYFGPGTRLTVL.

This clonotype was seen repeatedly, ten times or more. The chain has TRBV5-1 and TRBJ2-7, with unresolved D. This CDR3 spans 15 amino acids. Trimming took 0 bases from V and 2 from J, leaving 12 bases between them. The germline CDR1 and CDR2 sequences are SGHRS and YFSETQ. CDR3 loop: CASSLGPSSTYEQYF. DNA of the CDR3: TGCGCCAGCAGCTTGGGCCCCTCGTCTACCTACGAGCAGTACTTC.

This clonotype was counted between two and nine times. The chain is built from TRBV10-3 and TRBJ2-1, with 8 nucleotides matching TRBD2. Losses at the gene ends were 2 bases for V and 4 bases for J; bases not matched to a gene: 4. The CDR3 has 15 amino acids. Germline CDR1 ENHRY, CDR2 SYGVKD. The CDR3 bases are TGTGCCATCAGTGAGGCAGCGGGAGTATACAATGAGCAGTTCTTC. Protein product: CAISEAAGVYNEQFF.

This chain connects TRBV15 to TRBJ2-1; a possible D gene is TRBD2 (8 bases). The germline gives CDR1 LNHNV, CDR2 YYDKDF (reference sequence). V gave up 3 bases and J gave up 5 bases, with 20 bases separating them. The CDR3 has 17 amino acids. The DNA of the CDR3 is TGTGCCACCAGCAGTCCTAGGGGGCGGGGGGCCAACAATGAGCAGTTCTTC. Translated, it gives CATSSPRGRGANNEQFF.

At least ten counts were recorded for this clonotype. CDR3 sequence reads: CASSPQGPTDTQYF. CDR3 nucleotide sequence: TGTGCCAGCTCCCCCCAGGGGCCCACAGATACGCAGTATTTT. The chain is built from TRBV18 and TRBJ2-3, with TRBD1 as a possible D gene (6 bases). V lost 6 bases, J lost 2 bases, and 12 bases lay in between. The CDR3 runs 14 residues. Germline loops: CDR1 KGHSH, CDR2 LQKENI.

The rearrangement uses TRBV5-5 and TRBJ2-1, with unresolved D. This CDR3 spans 11 amino acids. Trimming removed 4 bases from V and 10 bases from J, with 9 bases in between. From germline, CDR1 is SGHKS and CDR2 YYEKEE (reference sequence). The CDR3 DNA is TGTGCCAGCAGCCTTACCCAAGAGCAGTTCTTC. Translation: CASSLTQEQFF.

In this sample, this clonotype turned up many times. The chain combines TRBV3-1 with TRBJ2-3, with 8 nucleotides matching TRBD1. V lost 6 bases, J lost 3 bases, and 17 bases stayed unmatched. Germline values: CDR1 LGHDT, CDR2 YNNKEL (reference sequence). The CDR3 sequence is 18 residues long. CDR3 residues: CASSPPLYRGVGTDTQYF. In nucleotides, the CDR3 is TGTGCCAGCAGTCCCCCCCTTTACAGGGGGGTGGGAACAGATACGCAGTATTTT.

This clonotype was detected a few times. The chain has TRBV7-9 and TRBJ2-5; either TRBD1 or TRBD2 may supply D (5 bases each). The CDR3 runs 15 residues. Trimming removed 7 bases from V and 2 bases from J, with 17 bases in between. Germline loops: CDR1 SEHNR, CDR2 FQNEAQ (reference sequence). The chain's CDR3 is CASTPPGPLQETQYF. In nucleotides, the CDR3 is TGTGCCAGCACCCCCCCGGGGCCTCTGCAAGAGACCCAGTACTTC.

J is TRBJ2-1 and V is TRBV29-1; D may be TRBD1 (5 bases). CDR3 length: 13 residues. Germline loops: CDR1 SQVTM, CDR2 ANQGSEA. The germline V and J ends were trimmed by 7 bases and 0 bases, with 10 bases remaining between them. The CDR3 region has the DNA TGCAGCGCTGACAGCAGCTCCTACAATGAGCAGTTCTTC. It specifies CSADSSSYNEQFF.

This clonotype was recorded once. It may be a read error: a sequence one base away is much more abundant. The chain combines TRBV6-1 with TRBJ1-1; D gene ambiguous. V was pared by 4 bases and J by 1 base, with 13 bases between. CDR1 is MNHNS, CDR2 SASEGT, per germline. The CDR3 spans 15 residues. The CDR3 loop is CASSGAPFQNTEAFF. The CDR3 coding sequence is TGTGCCAGCAGTGGAGCCCCTTTTCAGAACACTGAAGCTTTCTTT.

This clonotype was picked up many times. The rearrangement links TRBV6-4 to TRBJ2-1; no clear D. There are 13 residues in the CDR3. The V gene lost 2 bases and the J gene lost 5 bases, with 7 bases spanning the gap. Germline V gives CDR1 MRHNA, CDR2 SNTAGT. The DNA for the CDR3 is TGTGCCAGCAGTGACAGGGCTAACAATGAGCAGTTCTTC. As protein: CASSDRANNEQFF.

This clonotype was seen repeatedly, ten times or more. The chain uses TRBV30 and TRBJ2-3; TRBD1 is a possible D gene (6 bases). The CDR3 runs 12 residues. In germline, CDR1 is GTSNPN, CDR2 SVGIG (reference sequence). Trimming shortened V by 5 bases and J by 4 bases, and 10 bases separated the two germline ends. The CDR3 DNA follows: TGTGCCTGGGGTGCAGGGGCAGATACGCAGTATTTT. Residues: CAWGAGADTQYF.

Ten or more counts support this clonotype. The chain is built from TRBV18 and TRBJ1-2; D possibly corresponds to TRBD1 (6 bases). The CDR3 is 14 residues long. Trimming took 4 bases from V and 6 from J, leaving 15 bases between them. Per germline, CDR1 KGHSH and CDR2 LQKENI. The CDR3 nucleotides read TGTGCCAGCTCACGGGACACTCTGCGGAATGGCTACACCTTC. Translating it yields CASSRDTLRNGYTF.

This clonotype was detected many times. This chain connects TRBV20-1 to TRBJ2-3; 10 nucleotides line up with TRBD2. CDR1 and CDR2 from the germline V gene are DFQATT and SNEGSKA (reference sequence). There are 15 residues in the CDR3. Trimming took 5 bases from V and 0 from J; bases not matched to a gene: 5. CDR3 protein: CSAGGLAHSTDTQYF. CDR3 sequence (DNA): TGCAGTGCTGGGGGACTAGCGCACAGCACAGATACGCAGTATTTT.

The chain employs TRBV9 and TRBJ2-1; D is undetermined. The CDR3 has 14 residues. CDR1 SGDLS and CDR2 YYNGEE come from the germline V gene. V was shortened by 0 bases and J by 7 bases, with 11 bases between the two germline ends. In nucleotides, the CDR3 is TGTGCCAGCAGCGTAGGGCCAAGTGGGAATGAGCAGTTCTTC. Its protein product is CASSVGPSGNEQFF.

Notes on this clonotype: An end of the junction does not agree with germline; a read error may underlie this. The gene calls are TRBV12-3 or TRBV12-4 and TRBJ2-7, with 11 bases fitting TRBD2. The CDR3 has 18 amino acids. The CDR3 reads CANSLTSPGLAGGYEQYF. In DNA form, the CDR3 reads TGTGCCAACAGTTTAACGTCCCCGGGTCTAGCGGGAGGCTACGAGCAGTACTTC.

This clonotype was seen more than once but under ten times. This chain joins TRBV11-2 and TRBJ1-1; D is ambiguous. The CDR3 is 13 residues long. CDR1 is SGHAT and CDR2 is FQNNGV in the germline V gene. V shed 1 base and J shed 10 bases, with 13 bases lying between them. The CDR3 DNA sequence: TGTGCCAGCAGCTTAGGGCTCGGCGGCGGAGCTTTCTTT. Its translation is CASSLGLGGGAFF.

In this sample, this clonotype turned up many times. The chain recombines TRBV20-1 with TRBJ2-3, with 8 bases that match TRBD2. The CDR3 has 14 residues. The trim removed 3 bases at V and 9 bases at J, leaving 11 bases unmatched. Germline CDR1 is DFQATT and CDR2 is SNEGSKA (reference sequence). CDR3 nucleotides: TGCAGTGCTAGCCAGCGGGGGCCGCCTTTCACGCAGTATTTT. This sequence encodes CSASQRGPPFTQYF.

Ten or more counts support this clonotype. This chain uses TRBV6-5 with TRBJ2-7, with D hard to call. Trimming removed 0 bases at V and 7 bases at J, with 10 bases between. CDR3 length equals 13 residues. Germline assignment: CDR1 MNHEY and CDR2 SVGAGI. The CDR3 coding sequence is TGTGCCAGCAGTTACTCACCCCTGGAAGAGCAGTACTTC. Translated: CASSYSPLEEQYF.